This T cell receptor (beta chain) was identified during a study of cytomegalovirus exposure and HLA in healthy donors. In the PCR, 60 Vbeta and 13 Jbeta primers were used. This table comes from immunoSEQ multiplex PCR, and its TCRdb copy is limited to in-frame clones, with some not included. The sample gives 35,000 to 45,000 clones, 50% of which show up once; about 12% is in the top ten. Study-level findings and limits: As was reported, the classifier diagnosed cytomegalovirus status with high specificity and sensitivity.

The CDR3 length is 15 residues. Trimming cost V 0 bases and J 0 bases, with 6 bases left between them. Germline lookup yields CDR1 MGHRA and CDR2 YSYEKL. Among the donors, all were healthy bone marrow donors. In this sample, this clone is medium-sized (0.01 to 0.1%). Its specificity is unknown. The chain links TRBV4-1 to TRBJ1-3, with D hard to call. Sequenced input: PBMCs. This sequence was found in a human donor in good health. The CDR3 spells CASSQDTASGNTIYF. Here the CDR3 DNA reads TGCGCCAGCAGCCAAGATACAGCCTCTGGAAACACCATATATTTT.